These T cell receptor beta chains were read from a single sample in a study of cytomegalovirus exposure and HLA in healthy donors. This table comes from immunoSEQ multiplex PCR, and its TCRdb copy is limited to in-frame clones, with some not included. The sample yields fewer than 120,000 clones, more than 65% seen once. The sample comprised PBMCs. These receptor sequences come from a young man in good health and CMV-seropositive. The CDR3 runs from the conserved cysteine through the conserved F or W. The order of the fields is V gene, D gene, J gene, clone size, CDR3 protein, CDR3 DNA. The D gene is left open where the match is weak. The listing skips clone size in some rows; elsewhere it reads once, few, many or a size class.

TRBV19	TRBD1	TRBJ1-5	.	CASSDSQGVSNQPQHF	TGTGCCAGTAGCGACTCACAGGGGGTGAGCAATCAGCCCCAGCATTTT
TRBV9	TRBD1	TRBJ2-3	few	CASSVQDRGGDTQYF	TGTGCCAGCAGCGTCCAGGACAGGGGTGGAGATACGCAGTATTTT
TRBV7-8	.	TRBJ2-5	.	CASSRPDTAGETQYF	TGTGCCAGCAGCCGCCCGGACACAGCGGGAGAGACCCAGTACTTC
TRBV11-2	TRBD1	TRBJ1-6	.	CASSLGVRDRGNSPLHF	TGTGCCAGCAGTTTGGGAGTACGGGACAGGGGGAATTCACCCCTCCACTTT
TRBV11-2	TRBD2	TRBJ2-1	.	CASSPGLASSYNEQFF	TGTGCCAGCAGCCCTGGACTAGCGAGCTCCTACAATGAGCAGTTCTTC
TRBV29-1	.	TRBJ1-1	.	CSVAQDPQGTEAFF	TGCAGCGTTGCACAGGACCCGCAGGGGACTGAAGCTTTCTTT
TRBV2	TRBD2	TRBJ2-3	.	CASSDPSGGEDTQYF	TGTGCCAGCAGTGATCCTAGCGGGGGGGAGGATACGCAGTATTTT
TRBV6-5	.	TRBJ1-1	.	CASSYVWGGNTEAFF	TGTGCCAGCAGTTACGTGTGGGGAGGGAACACTGAAGCTTTCTTT
TRBV4-3	.	TRBJ2-2	.	CASSPRQSRGTGELFF	TGCGCCAGCAGCCCCCGTCAGAGCCGCGGGACCGGGGAGCTGTTTTTT
TRBV7-8	TRBD1	TRBJ1-2	few	CASSPRDRGRLDYGYTF	TGTGCCAGCAGCCCCCGGGACAGGGGACGGCTAGACTATGGCTACACCTTC
TRBV29-1	.	TRBJ2-7	once	CSVVGGRGEQYF	TGCAGCGTTGTCGGCGGGCGGGGCGAGCAGTACTTC
TRBV7-9	.	TRBJ1-1	.	CASSPIRDIPLMNTEAFF	TGTGCCAGCAGCCCCATACGGGACATTCCCCTAATGAACACTGAAGCTTTCTTT
TRBV7-9	TRBD1	TRBJ1-1	.	CASSTQGFTEAFF	TGTGCCAGCAGCACACAGGGGTTCACTGAAGCTTTCTTT
TRBV7-9	TRBD1	TRBJ2-5	once	CASSPRDRVTGETQYF	TGTGCCAGCAGCCCCAGGGACAGGGTGACCGGGGAGACCCAGTACTTC
TRBV7-2	TRBD1	TRBJ2-5	.	CASRGTGGETQYF	TGTGCCAGCAGGGGGACAGGAGGGGAGACCCAGTACTTC
TRBV7-9	TRBD1	TRBJ2-3	.	CASSLGGPGQRTDTQYF	TGTGCCAGCAGCTTAGGGGGGCCGGGACAGAGAACAGATACGCAGTATTTT
TRBV10-3	TRBD2	TRBJ2-1	few	CAITTSGGYYNEQFF	TGTGCCATCACCACTAGCGGGGGTTATTACAATGAGCAGTTCTTC
TRBV6-5	TRBD1	TRBJ2-7	.	CASSPGTGFDEQYF	TGTGCCAGCAGTCCTGGGACAGGGTTTGACGAGCAGTACTTC
TRBV6-1	TRBD1	TRBJ2-3	.	CASRMGQGGTDTQYF	TGTGCCAGCAGAATGGGACAGGGGGGAACAGATACGCAGTATTTT
TRBV21-1	.	TRBJ2-5	.	CASSRPDRAQETQYF	TGTGCCAGCAGCAGGCCGGACAGGGCCCAAGAGACCCAGTACTTC
TRBV11-2	.	TRBJ2-7	.	CASSLGEAYEQYF	TGTGCCAGCAGCTTAGGGGAGGCCTACGAGCAGTACTTC
TRBV7-9	TRBD2	TRBJ2-3	.	CASSLGVAGGAPDTQYF	TGTGCCAGCAGCTTAGGCGTAGCGGGGGGGGCCCCGGATACGCAGTATTTT
TRBV14	.	TRBJ2-3	.	CASSQDWGTGSTDTQYF	TGTGCCAGCAGCCAAGATTGGGGGACTGGATCCACAGATACGCAGTATTTT
TRBV11-3	TRBD2	TRBJ2-2	.	CASSFIAGGIDTGELFF	TGTGCCAGCAGCTTCATAGCGGGGGGCATAGACACCGGGGAGCTGTTTTTT
TRBV7-2	TRBD1	TRBJ2-7	.	CASSEQGAYEQYF	TGTGCCAGCAGCGAACAGGGGGCGTACGAGCAGTACTTC
TRBV15	TRBD1	TRBJ1-1	.	CATSSSQGATEAFF	TGTGCCACCAGCAGCAGTCAGGGGGCCACTGAAGCTTTCTTT
TRBV19	TRBD1	TRBJ2-7	.	CASSIAWTGTYEQYF	TGTGCCAGTAGTATAGCGTGGACAGGGACCTACGAGCAGTACTTC
TRBV7-6	.	TRBJ1-2	.	CASSFFIWGWYGYTF	TGTGCCAGCAGCTTCTTCATCTGGGGCTGGTATGGCTACACCTTC
TRBV28	TRBD2	TRBJ2-1	.	CASSSGGLSYNEQFF	TGTGCCAGCAGTAGCGGGGGCCTTTCCTACAATGAGCAGTTCTTC
TRBV19	TRBD2	TRBJ2-5	.	CASSILLAGLETQYF	TGTGCCAGTAGTATATTACTAGCGGGCCTGGAGACCCAGTACTTC
TRBV9	TRBD1	TRBJ1-3	few	CASSPTGELGNTIYF	TGTGCCAGCAGCCCCACAGGGGAGCTTGGAAACACCATATATTTT
TRBV7-6	TRBD2	TRBJ2-1	.	CASSLGYRLAGGPLSYNEQFF	TGTGCCAGCAGCTTAGGGTACCGACTAGCGGGGGGCCCCCTCTCCTACAATGAGCAGTTCTTC
TRBV5-6	.	TRBJ2-7	.	CASSWGAGEYEQYF	TGTGCCAGCAGCTGGGGGGCGGGGGAATACGAGCAGTACTTC
TRBV19	TRBD1	TRBJ1-5	.	CASSIVSGGYRRQHF	TGTGCCAGTAGTATCGTGTCAGGGGGTTATCGGCGCCAGCATTTT